The 23 T cell receptor beta chains below come from one sample, sequenced in a study of blood T cell repertoires in COVID-19. Assay: immunoSEQ multiplex PCR; the TCRdb copy retains only in-frame clones and omits some. The sample carries 360,000 or so clones, over 75% recorded once. Source material: PBMCs or T cells enriched from blood (not recorded which). All receptors come from a young woman who had recovered from COVID-19.

The chain joins TRBV28 to TRBJ2-3; D perhaps matches TRBD1 (6 bases). The CDR3 extends over 15 amino acids. The germline V gene has CDR1 MDHEN and CDR2 SYDVKM. V was clipped by 5 bases and J by 2 bases, with 14 bases between them. The CDR3 sequence is CASSPPGALTDTQYF. The CDR3, as DNA: TGTGCCAGCAGTCCTCCAGGGGCCCTCACAGATACGCAGTATTTT.

V and J are TRBV29-1 and TRBJ2-3, with a tentative D call TRBD1 (6 bases). V gave up 6 bases and J gave up 0 bases, with 16 bases separating them. This CDR3 is 15 amino acids long. Per the germline V gene, CDR1 is SQVTM and CDR2 is ANQGSEA. Written as DNA, the CDR3 is TGCAGCGTCACCCTGATTACAGGGAGCACAGATACGCAGTATTTT. Amino acids: CSVTLITGSTDTQYF.

The chain links TRBV3-1 (or the pseudogene TRBV3-2) to TRBJ1-3; 10 nucleotides agree with TRBD1. Germline CDR1 and CDR2: LGHDT and YNNKEL (reference sequence). The CDR3 extends over 14 amino acids. Germline trimming cut 5 bases from V and 5 bases from J; bases unmatched to any gene: 3. The DNA for the CDR3 is TGTGCCAGCAGCGAGACAGGGGGCAGAAACACCATATATTTT. This encodes CASSETGGRNTIYF.

The genes are TRBV28 and TRBJ1-1; TRBD1 is a possible D gene (5 bases). Trimming left V 2 bases short and J 1 base short, with 11 bases between. The CDR3 is made up of 15 amino acids. In germline, CDR1 is MDHEN, CDR2 SYDVKM. The CDR3 is CASSLDSPWNTEAFF. For the CDR3, the DNA is TGTGCCAGCAGTTTAGACAGTCCTTGGAACACTGAAGCTTTCTTT. The full variable domain, its missing parts supplied by reference TRBV28 and TRBJ1-1, is DVKVTQSSRYLVKRTGEKVFLECVQDMDHENMFWYRQDPGLGLRLIYFSYDVKMKEKGDIPEGYSVSREKKERFSLILESASTNQTSMYLCASSLDSPWNTEAFFGQGTRLTVV.

The V call is TRBV11-3, the J call TRBJ1-2, with 9 bases lining up with TRBD1. Germline V gives CDR1 SGHNT, CDR2 YENEEA. This CDR3 has 13 residues. J was trimmed by 8 bases and V by 5 bases; bases with no gene match: 6. The CDR3: CASSTTGGLGYTF. DNA of the CDR3: TGTGCCAGCAGCACGACAGGGGGGCTAGGCTACACCTTC.

J is TRBJ1-5 and V is TRBV10-3; D perhaps matches TRBD1 (5 bases). CDR3 length: 15 amino acids. V lost 2 bases, J lost 4 bases, and 12 bases lay in between. Germline assignment: CDR1 ENHRY and CDR2 SYGVKD. The CDR3 DNA sequence: TGTGCCATCAGTGAGAGAGGGGAGGTTAATCAGCCCCAGCATTTT. This translates into CAISERGEVNQPQHF.

This chain links TRBV12-5 with TRBJ2-3, with 15 bases identical to TRBD2. The germline gives CDR1 LGHNT, CDR2 FRNRAP. Trimming cost V 1 base and J 5 bases; bases outside gene matches: 7. CDR3 size: 18 residues. CDR3 sequence: CASGLARTSGGAEDTQYF. CDR3 coding DNA: TGTGCTAGTGGTTTGGCCAGGACTAGCGGGGGGGCTGAAGATACGCAGTATTTT.

This chain connects TRBV24-1 to TRBJ1-1; 7 nucleotides align to TRBD1. The CDR3 loop spans 16 amino acids. V was pared by 9 bases and J by 0 bases, with 12 bases of the junction left unmatched. CDR1 and CDR2 (germline): KGHDR, SFDVKD. The CDR3 reads CATQATGSRMNTEAFF. CDR3 DNA sequence: TGTGCCACCCAAGCGACAGGGTCGAGGATGAACACTGAAGCTTTCTTT.

J is TRBJ2-3 and V is TRBV5-1; D may be TRBD2 (7 bases). The CDR3 length is 14 residues. CDR1 is SGHRS and CDR2 is YFSETQ in the germline V gene. V was trimmed by 6 bases and J by 5 bases, leaving 16 bases between them. CDR3 nucleotide sequence: TGCGCCAGCAAGGTGGGGGGGGCCGAAGATACGCAGTATTTT. Its translation is CASKVGGAEDTQYF.

V and J are TRBV21-1 and TRBJ1-6; TRBD1 is taken as the D call from the table, unchecked against the DNA. TRBV21-1 is described as a pseudogene. The CDR3 totals 16 residues. The CDR3 DNA sequence: TGTGCCAGCAGCAAGACACAGGGTAGTCTTAATTCACCCCTCCACTTT. It codes for CASSKTQGSLNSPLHF.

The V call is TRBV7-9, the J call TRBJ1-4; D remains unclear. Germline lookup yields CDR1 SEHNR and CDR2 FQNEAQ (reference sequence). This CDR3 is built from 12 residues. Between the trimmed V and J ends, which lost 3 bases and 8 bases, there was a span of 7 bases. The CDR3 is CASSLTREKLFF. The CDR3 DNA is TGTGCCAGCAGCTTGACCAGGGAAAAACTGTTTTTT. Looking up the rest from reference TRBV7-9 and TRBJ1-4 gives the full variable domain: DTGVSQNPRHKITKRGQNVTFRCDPISEHNRLYWYRQTLGQGPEFLTYFQNEAQLEKSRLLSDRFSAERPKGSFSTLEIQRTEQGDSAMYLCASSLTREKLFFGSGTQLSVL.

V and J are TRBV21-1 and TRBJ2-2; the table's D call, TRBD2, was not checked against the DNA. TRBV21-1 is described as a pseudogene. The CDR3 totals 12 residues. CDR3 nucleotides: TGTGCCAACAGTAGTATGACCGGGGAGCTGTTTTTT. It specifies CANSSMTGELFF.

This chain links TRBV2 with TRBJ2-5; the match to TRBD2 covers 13 bases. Germline lookup yields CDR1 SNHLY and CDR2 FYNNEI. This CDR3 has 16 amino acids. Trimming at V came to 3 bases and at J to 7 bases, leaving 8 bases not matched to a gene. CDR3 DNA sequence: TGTGCCAGCAGTGATTTACTAGCGGGGGGGATGGGGACCCAGTACTTC. Residues: CASSDLLAGGMGTQYF.

The V call is TRBV18, the J call TRBJ1-2; maybe TRBD1 (5 bases). Trimming left V 3 bases short and J 9 bases short, with 14 bases between. The CDR3 extends over 13 amino acids. Germline CDR1 reads KGHSH; CDR2 reads LQKENI. CDR3 nucleotides: TGTGCCAGCTCACCTGGGGCGGCGGAACGCTACACCTTC. Amino acids: CASSPGAAERYTF.

This clone was picked up one time. This chain links TRBV3-1 (or the pseudogene TRBV3-2) with TRBJ2-1; D gene ambiguous. The CDR3 is 15 amino acids. The germline V and J ends were trimmed by 1 base and 8 bases, with 15 bases remaining between them. Per the germline V gene, CDR1 is LGHDT and CDR2 is YNNKEL (reference sequence). In DNA form, the CDR3 reads TGTGCCAGCAGCCAAGCAGGAAATGTGGATCATGAGCAGTTCTTC. Translating gives CASSQAGNVDHEQFF.

The V call is TRBV9, the J call TRBJ2-3, with D possibly being TRBD1 (6 bases). The germline V and J ends were trimmed by 0 bases and 3 bases, with 11 bases remaining between them. The CDR3 has 15 amino acids. Per the germline V gene, CDR1 is SGDLS and CDR2 is YYNGEE. The CDR3 coding sequence is TGTGCCAGCAGCGTAGACAGGGAAGGGACAGATACGCAGTATTTT. This codes for CASSVDREGTDTQYF.

This clone was recorded once. The V and J genes are TRBV24-1 and TRBJ1-4; D gene unclear. CDR3 length equals 11 residues. Germline CDR1 is KGHDR and CDR2 is SFDVKD. Trimming shortened V by 7 bases and J by 5 bases, and 4 bases separated the two germline ends. CDR3 sequence (DNA): TGTGCCACCAGGTCAAATGAAAAACTGTTTTTT. Translating gives CATRSNEKLFF.

The CDR3 protein is CASSREGTEAFF. In DNA form, the CDR3 reads TGTGCCAGCAGCCGAGAGGGAACTGAAGCTTTCTTT. This chain joins TRBV7-3 and TRBJ1-1; D gene unclear. Germline V gene data show CDR1 as SGHTA and CDR2 as FQGTGA. The CDR3 totals 12 residues. Trimming shortened V by 5 bases and J by 5 bases, and 9 bases separated the two germline ends.

This clone was picked up a small number of times. The chain links TRBV12-3 or TRBV12-4 to TRBJ1-1; the D is unclear. V was pared by 4 bases and J by 1 base, with 4 bases between. The CDR3 is 12 amino acids. As DNA, the CDR3 is TGTGCCAGCAGTTACAGGAACACTGAAGCTTTCTTT. It specifies CASSYRNTEAFF.

The rearrangement uses TRBV28 and TRBJ2-1; TRBD2 matches at 7 bases. J gave up 1 base and V 5 bases, and 8 bases lay outside the gene matches. Per germline, CDR1 MDHEN and CDR2 SYDVKM. This CDR3 has 16 amino acids. CDR3 nucleotides: TGTGCCAGCAGTACGGGGAGGGAGGCATCCTACAATGAGCAGTTCTTC. Its translation is CASSTGREASYNEQFF. Variable domain in full (rest from reference TRBV28 and TRBJ2-1): DVKVTQSSRYLVKRTGEKVFLECVQDMDHENMFWYRQDPGLGLRLIYFSYDVKMKEKGDIPEGYSVSREKKERFSLILESASTNQTSMYLCASSTGREASYNEQFFGPGTRLTVL.

This chain joins TRBV19 and TRBJ1-3; D is unresolved. The CDR3 length is 13 residues. V was trimmed by 3 bases and J by 6 bases, leaving 9 bases between them. In germline, CDR1 is LNHDA, CDR2 SQIVND (reference sequence). The CDR3: CASSIQTENTIYF. The CDR3 DNA reads TGTGCCAGTAGTATCCAAACAGAAAACACCATATATTTT.

The sample holds one count of this clone. Mismatch with germline at one junction end may stem from a read error. The chain joins TRBV9 to TRBJ2-1, with a tentative D call TRBD1 (5 bases). The germline V gene encodes CDR1 SGDLS and CDR2 YYNGEE. The CDR3 runs 14 residues. CDR3 coding DNA: TGTGCCAGCAGCATAGGTGGGGCCTACAGTGAGCAGTTCTTC. Protein product: CASSIGGAYSEQFF.

This sequence joins TRBV20-1 and TRBJ2-5; D might be TRBD2 (6 bases). Trimming removed 6 bases from V and 8 bases from J, with 22 bases in between. Germline V gene data show CDR1 as DFQATT and CDR2 as SNEGSKA (reference sequence). The CDR3 is 14 amino acids. The CDR3 here is CSASIAEAPRTQYF. Written as DNA, the CDR3 is TGCAGTGCGAGTATAGCGGAGGCCCCCCGCACCCAGTACTTC.